The 28 T cell receptor beta chains below all came from one sample that was sequenced in a study of control samples from healthy donors and cancer patients. TCRdb's table, derived via immunoSEQ multiplex PCR, lists solely in-frame clones and lacks some. Here the sample spans 180,000 or so clones, around 92% being singletons. The sequenced sample was blood. The receptors derive from a woman aged 25 to 45 in good health.

The chain couples TRBV2 to TRBJ1-1; 9 positions agree with TRBD1. CDR1 is SNHLY, CDR2 FYNNEI, per germline. V shed 6 bases and J 11 bases; nucleotides not matched to a gene: 4. CDR3 length: 11 amino acids. In DNA, the CDR3 is TGTGCCAGCAGGGACAGGGGAGGTGCTTTCTTT. Translation: CASRDRGGAFF.

The rearrangement links TRBV3-1 (or the pseudogene TRBV3-2) to TRBJ2-7; a possible D gene is TRBD2 (5 bases). The CDR3 covers 14 residues. From germline, CDR1 is LGHDT and CDR2 YNNKEL (reference sequence). With 5 bases removed from V and 0 bases from J, the gap between germline ends came to 11 bases. CDR3 loop: CASSTADISYEQYF. The DNA for the CDR3 is TGTGCCAGCAGCACAGCGGATATCTCCTACGAGCAGTACTTC.

This chain joins TRBV19 and TRBJ1-3; D gene unclear. The CDR3 is 12 residues long. CDR1 and CDR2 from the germline V gene are LNHDA and SQIVND (reference sequence). The CDR3 region is CAMTDSGNTIYF. The CDR3 DNA follows: TGTGCGATGACCGACTCTGGAAACACCATATATTTT. Based on the CDR3 plus reference TRBV19 and TRBJ1-3, the full variable domain is DGGITQSPKYLFRKEGQNVTLSCEQNLNHDAMYWYRQDPGQGLRLIYYSQIVNDFQKGDIAEGYSVSREKKESFPLTVTSAQKNPTAFYLCAMTDSGNTIYFGEGSWLTVV.

The rearrangement joins TRBV4-1 to TRBJ2-3; D perhaps matches TRBD2 (6 bases). This CDR3 spans 16 amino acids. Germline loops: CDR1 MGHRA, CDR2 YSYEKL. Trimming removed 0 bases from V and 0 bases from J, with 10 bases in between. CDR3 protein: CASSQERGSSTDTQYF. The CDR3 coding sequence is TGCGCCAGCAGCCAAGAGCGGGGCTCTAGCACAGATACGCAGTATTTT.

The rearrangement joins TRBV19 to TRBJ1-2; possible D gene TRBD1, 5 bases. This CDR3 region has 13 residues. Trimming left V 5 bases short and J 4 bases short, with 11 bases between. Germline V lookup: CDR1 LNHDA, CDR2 SQIVND (reference sequence). The chain's CDR3 is CASSFRDGYGYTF. In DNA, the CDR3 is TGTGCCAGTAGTTTCCGGGACGGCTATGGCTACACCTTC.

This clone was recorded only once. The V and J genes are TRBV7-2 and TRBJ1-3; a weak D match, TRBD1 (5 bases). Trimming left V 1 base short and J 4 bases short, with 11 bases between. From germline, CDR1 is SGHTA and CDR2 FQGNSA. The CDR3 totals 15 residues. The CDR3 region is CASSLGVGPGNTIYF. The CDR3 DNA reads TGTGCCAGCAGCTTAGGGGTGGGGCCCGGAAACACCATATATTTT.

The rearrangement links TRBV18 to TRBJ1-4; possible D gene TRBD1, 5 bases. V lost 2 bases to trimming and J lost 7 bases, with 11 bases between them. Germline lookup yields CDR1 KGHSH and CDR2 LQKENI. This CDR3 has 14 amino acids. The DNA of the CDR3 is TGTGCCAGCTCACCATCGGGGACGACTGAAAAACTGTTTTTT. This translates into CASSPSGTTEKLFF.

The J gene is TRBJ1-2, the V gene TRBV6-6; D gene uncertain. This CDR3 spans 14 amino acids. Germline V lookup: CDR1 MNHNY, CDR2 SVGAGI (reference sequence). The V gene lost 6 bases and the J gene lost 2 bases, with 13 bases spanning the gap. CDR3 coding DNA: TGTGCCAGCAGAGGAGGGCGCGGAAACTATGGCTACACCTTC. Encoded protein: CASRGGRGNYGYTF.

CDR3 in DNA: TGTGCCAGCAGCATGGACAGGGTACCCTGCGAGCAGTACTTC. It encodes CASSMDRVPCEQYF. J is TRBJ2-7 and V is TRBV5-6, with 8 nucleotides matching TRBD1. CDR1 is SGHDT, CDR2 YYEEEE, per germline. The CDR3 runs 14 residues. The V gene end was trimmed by 4 bases and the J gene end by 6 bases; junction bases not matched to a gene: 9.

The J gene is TRBJ1-6, the V gene TRBV25-1; 9 bases match TRBD1. This CDR3 region has 14 residues. Germline lookup yields CDR1 MGHDK and CDR2 SYGVNS. V was pared by 4 bases and J by 7 bases, with 2 bases of the junction left unmatched. The DNA of the CDR3 is TGTGCCAGCAGTGGGACAGGGGTAAATTCACCCCTCCACTTT. Translation: CASSGTGVNSPLHF.

The rearrangement joins TRBV12-3 or TRBV12-4 to TRBJ2-7; a weak D match, TRBD1 (5 bases). The germline V and J ends were trimmed by 6 bases and 4 bases, with 10 bases remaining between them. CDR3 size: 12 residues. The CDR3 sequence: CASSTQGYEQYF. CDR3 bases: TGTGCCAGCAGCACCCAGGGTTACGAGCAGTACTTC.

The chain is built from TRBV7-9 and TRBJ2-2; TRBD2 is a possible D gene (6 bases). This CDR3 comprises 13 residues. V dropped 5 bases and J dropped 4 bases, with 8 bases sitting between them. The germline V gene encodes CDR1 SEHNR and CDR2 FQNEAQ (reference sequence). CDR3 DNA sequence: TGTGCCAGCAGCCAGGGAGGCACCGGGGAGCTGTTTTTT. This codes for CASSQGGTGELFF.

This clone was seen just once. The V gene is TRBV5-8, the J gene TRBJ1-5; the D gene is possibly TRBD1 (5 bases). Trimming pared 0 bases from V and 6 bases from J, leaving 19 bases between. The CDR3 has 17 residues. The germline V gene has CDR1 SGHTS and CDR2 YDEGEE. The CDR3 reads CASSLALGGANSQPQHF. CDR3 nucleotides: TGTGCCAGCAGCTTGGCGTTGGGAGGGGCGAATAGTCAGCCCCAGCATTTT.

The chain uses TRBV29-1 and TRBJ2-3; D may correspond to TRBD1 or TRBD2 (6 bases each). This CDR3 contains 15 residues. The V end was cut by 4 bases, the J end by 1 base, with 15 bases between. Germline CDR1 SQVTM, CDR2 ANQGSEA. Here the CDR3 DNA reads TGCAGCGTTGGTATCGGGGGCCGAGGCACAGATACGCAGTATTTT. Translation gives CSVGIGGRGTDTQYF.

With respect to this clone: The same CDR3 is also encoded by other DNA sequences in this sample. The rearrangement links TRBV28 to TRBJ2-7, with a weak D call TRBD1 (5 bases). V gave up 5 bases and J gave up 3 bases, with 11 bases separating them. Germline CDR1 is MDHEN and CDR2 is SYDVKM. The CDR3 length is 13 residues. The chain's CDR3 is CASSLWGSYEQYF. The CDR3 nucleotides read TGTGCCAGCAGTCTCTGGGGCAGCTACGAGCAGTACTTC. Full variable domain (remainder filled in from reference TRBV28 and TRBJ2-7): DVKVTQSSRYLVKRTGEKVFLECVQDMDHENMFWYRQDPGLGLRLIYFSYDVKMKEKGDIPEGYSVSREKKERFSLILESASTNQTSMYLCASSLWGSYEQYFGPGTRLTVT.

This chain uses TRBV5-5 with TRBJ1-5; D is unresolved. V dropped 1 base and J dropped 6 bases, with 2 bases sitting between them. The CDR3 spans 11 residues. Looked up from germline, CDR1 is SGHKS and CDR2 is YYEKEE (reference sequence). CDR3 amino acids: CASSLTQPQHF. Here the CDR3 DNA reads TGTGCCAGCAGCTTGACTCAGCCCCAGCATTTT.

The chain combines TRBV28 with TRBJ1-2; 9 nucleotides align to TRBD1. The CDR3 runs 14 residues. CDR1 and CDR2 from the germline V gene are MDHEN and SYDVKM. Germline trimming cut 3 bases from V and 5 bases from J; bases unmatched to any gene: 4. Here the CDR3 DNA reads TGTGCCAGCAGTTTGGGACAGGGATATTATGGCTACACCTTC. Translated: CASSLGQGYYGYTF.

The V gene is TRBV12-1, the J gene TRBJ2-1; the table names TRBD1, a call not compared with the DNA. TRBV12-1 is tagged as a pseudogene. CDR3 length: 13 amino acids. The CDR3 loop is CASSLQGHNEQFF. The CDR3 nucleotides read TGTGCCAGCAGCTTACAGGGGCACAATGAGCAGTTCTTC.

The V gene is TRBV6-4, the J gene TRBJ2-3; perhaps TRBD2 as D (6 bases). Germline CDR1 reads MRHNA; CDR2 reads SNTAGT. V lost 0 bases and J lost 5, with 9 bases in between. The CDR3 covers 14 residues. DNA for the CDR3: TGTGCCAGCAGTGACTCTGGGGGAGGAGATACGCAGTATTTT. Translated: CASSDSGGGDTQYF.

This clone has a handful of counts. The chain employs TRBV7-2 and TRBJ2-7; 12 bases fit TRBD2. Germline V gene data show CDR1 as SGHTA and CDR2 as FQGNSA. This CDR3 is 17 amino acids long. Trimming removed 3 bases from V and 4 bases from J; junction bases left unmatched: 10. CDR3 protein: CASSFRTTGTSGYEQYF. For the CDR3, the DNA is TGTGCCAGCAGCTTTCGCACCACCGGGACTAGCGGGTACGAGCAGTACTTC.

This clone has a single count. The rearrangement uses TRBV9 and TRBJ1-4; D not resolved. The CDR3 has 14 residues. Between the trimmed V and J ends, which lost 3 bases and 0 bases, there was a span of 6 bases. Per germline, CDR1 SGDLS and CDR2 YYNGEE. The CDR3, as DNA: TGTGCCAGCAGCGCCGGTGCAACTAATGAAAAACTGTTTTTT. Its protein product is CASSAGATNEKLFF.

V is TRBV6-5 and J is TRBJ1-1; a weak D match, TRBD1 (6 bases). Germline CDR1 is MNHEY and CDR2 is SVGAGI. Trimming removed 6 bases at V and 0 bases at J, with 11 bases between. This CDR3 contains 14 residues. This CDR3 is CASRFRGLNTEAFF. CDR3 coding DNA: TGTGCCAGCAGATTCAGGGGCCTGAACACTGAAGCTTTCTTT.

The rearrangement joins TRBV5-4 to TRBJ2-1, with D tentatively TRBD1 or TRBD2 (5 bases each). V was cut by 2 bases and J by 7 bases, with 13 bases left in between. Germline V gene data show CDR1 as SGHNT and CDR2 as YYREEE (reference sequence). CDR3 length: 14 amino acids. The CDR3 reads CASSFRGTPNEQFF. The CDR3 bases are TGTGCCAGCAGCTTTCGTGGGACCCCGAATGAGCAGTTCTTC.

The chain has TRBV19 and TRBJ2-7; D gene ambiguous. CDR3 length: 13 amino acids. V lost 5 bases to trimming and J lost 2 bases, with 10 bases between them. In germline, CDR1 is LNHDA, CDR2 SQIVND (reference sequence). The CDR3: CASSPDLTYEQYF. CDR3 sequence (DNA): TGTGCCAGTAGTCCCGACCTGACCTACGAGCAGTACTTC. The full variable domain, in which reference TRBV19 and TRBJ2-7 provide the parts outside the CDR3, is DGGITQSPKYLFRKEGQNVTLSCEQNLNHDAMYWYRQDPGQGLRLIYYSQIVNDFQKGDIAEGYSVSREKKESFPLTVTSAQKNPTAFYLCASSPDLTYEQYFGPGTRLTVT.

V is TRBV2 and J is TRBJ2-3, with 7 nucleotides matching TRBD1. From germline, CDR1 is SNHLY and CDR2 FYNNEI. CDR3 length: 16 residues. V was clipped by 6 bases and J by 0 bases; unmatched bases: 9. CDR3 region: CASRVGQAPSTDTQYF. In nucleotides, the CDR3 is TGTGCCAGCAGGGTTGGACAGGCCCCTAGCACAGATACGCAGTATTTT.

This clone was seen once. The genes are TRBV2 and TRBJ2-5; TRBD1 matches 9 bases. The CDR3 runs to 13 residues. Per the germline V gene, CDR1 is SNHLY and CDR2 is FYNNEI. The trim removed 4 bases at V and 5 bases at J, leaving 2 bases unmatched. CDR3 region: CASSGDRVETQYF. For the CDR3, the DNA is TGTGCCAGCAGTGGGGACAGGGTGGAGACCCAGTACTTC.

This clone appeared a single time. The genes are TRBV10-3 and TRBJ1-1; 8 nucleotides line up with TRBD1. In germline, CDR1 is ENHRY, CDR2 SYGVKD. This CDR3 has 13 amino acids. J lost 7 bases, V lost 7 bases, and 8 bases had no gene match. The CDR3 here is CAITDRVRDEAFF. In DNA form, the CDR3 reads TGTGCCATCACGGACAGGGTTAGGGATGAAGCTTTCTTT.

The chain carries TRBV12-3 or TRBV12-4 and TRBJ1-5; a possible D gene is TRBD1 (5 bases). The ends were cut back, 3 bases at V and 6 bases at J, with 9 bases in the middle. The CDR3 totals 13 residues. The CDR3 DNA reads as TGTGCCAGCAGTTTGGGGGGGTTTCAGCCCCAGCATTTT. Its protein product is CASSLGGFQPQHF.